The 26 T cell receptor beta chains below all came from one sample that was sequenced in a study of identifying expanded T cells in peripheral blood. Sequenced by immunoSEQ multiplex PCR; TCRdb stores in-frame clones only, minus some. The repertoire has approximately 80,000 clones, roughly 81% of them found once; the top ten carry 15% to 20%. Specimen: blood. These receptors originate from a person aged 18-70 years in good health.

The chain joins TRBV18 to TRBJ2-3; 10 bases map to TRBD1. J was trimmed by 3 bases and V by 5 bases; bases with no gene match: 5. Germline lookup yields CDR1 KGHSH and CDR2 LQKENI. This CDR3 region has 15 residues. The CDR3 reads CASSEPGQGTDTQYF. CDR3 coding DNA: TGTGCCAGCTCAGAACCGGGACAGGGGACAGATACGCAGTATTTT. Together with reference TRBV18 and TRBJ2-3, the CDR3 gives the full variable domain: NAGVMQNPRHLVRRRGQEARLRCSPMKGHSHVYWYRQLPEEGLKFMVYLQKENIIDESGMPKERFSAEFPKEGPSILRIQQVVRGDSAAYFCASSEPGQGTDTQYFGPGTRLTVL.

This chain links TRBV28 with TRBJ1-4; D is undetermined. V was shortened by 2 bases and J by 6 bases, with 4 bases between the two germline ends. The CDR3 is 12 residues long. The germline V gene encodes CDR1 MDHEN and CDR2 SYDVKM. The CDR3 nucleotides are TGTGCCAGCAGTTTAGTGGATGAAAAACTGTTTTTT. Protein sequence: CASSLVDEKLFF. The full variable domain, completed using reference TRBV28 and TRBJ1-4, is DVKVTQSSRYLVKRTGEKVFLECVQDMDHENMFWYRQDPGLGLRLIYFSYDVKMKEKGDIPEGYSVSREKKERFSLILESASTNQTSMYLCASSLVDEKLFFGSGTQLSVL.

This rearrangement joins TRBV7-2 to TRBJ2-1; the D is unclear. V was pared by 5 bases and J by 6 bases, with 17 bases between. CDR1 and CDR2 from the germline V gene are SGHTA and FQGNSA. The CDR3 spans 15 residues. CDR3 region: CASSADSAWGNEQFF. CDR3 sequence (DNA): TGTGCCAGCAGCGCCGACTCTGCGTGGGGCAATGAGCAGTTCTTC. The full variable domain, its missing parts supplied by reference TRBV7-2 and TRBJ2-1, is GAGVSQSPSNKVTEKGKDVELRCDPISGHTALYWYRQSLGQGLEFLIYFQGNSAPDKSGLPSDRFSAERTGGSVSTLTIQRTQQEDSAVYLCASSADSAWGNEQFFGPGTRLTVL.

The CDR3 protein is CASSQVGGPETMYNEQFF. CDR3 nucleotide sequence: TGTGCCAGCAGCCAAGTGGGTGGACCGGAAACCATGTACAATGAGCAGTTCTTC. The chain links TRBV4-2 to TRBJ2-1, with unresolved D. Germline values: CDR1 LGHNA, CDR2 YNFKEQ. Trimming removed 1 base at V and 4 bases at J, with 20 bases between. CDR3 length: 18 residues.

The chain couples TRBV28 to TRBJ1-2; TRBD1 is a possible D gene (5 bases). Germline V gives CDR1 MDHEN, CDR2 SYDVKM. The CDR3 is 13 residues long. V was cut by 4 bases and J by 4 bases, with 10 bases left in between. The CDR3 nucleotides are TGTGCCAGCAGTTCACGGGACGGCTATGGCTACACCTTC. Amino acids: CASSSRDGYGYTF.

The chain recombines TRBV2 with TRBJ2-3; D gene uncertain. The CDR3 loop spans 16 amino acids. Germline loops: CDR1 SNHLY, CDR2 FYNNEI. V was pared by 2 bases and J by 1 base, with 13 bases between. The CDR3 reads CASSERLGEGTDTQYF. The CDR3 DNA is TGTGCCAGCAGTGAACGCCTAGGAGAGGGCACAGATACGCAGTATTTT.

The V call is TRBV4-3, the J call TRBJ1-2; D is perhaps TRBD1 (5 bases). V was clipped by 3 bases and J by 8 bases, with 22 bases between them. The CDR3 length is 16 residues. Germline V lookup: CDR1 LGHNA, CDR2 YSLEER. For the CDR3, the DNA is TGCGCCAGCAGCCAGCGAAGGGACGTCCGGTTGTGGGGCTACACCTTC. Protein sequence: CASSQRRDVRLWGYTF.

The V gene is TRBV7-2, the J gene TRBJ2-5; tentative D call: TRBD2 (6 bases). Trimming removed 5 bases at V and 5 bases at J, with 12 bases between. The CDR3 length is 13 residues. Germline CDR1 SGHTA, CDR2 FQGNSA. The CDR3 loop reads CASSPVRGETQYF. CDR3 coding DNA: TGTGCCAGCAGCCCTGTACGGGGGGAGACCCAGTACTTC.

V gene TRBV6-1 combines with J gene TRBJ2-2, with 7 nucleotides matching TRBD1. Germline assignment: CDR1 MNHNS and CDR2 SASEGT. The CDR3 runs 14 residues. The J segment lost 0 bases and the V segment lost 9 bases, leaving 4 bases of the junction unmatched. The CDR3 here is CASRQGPNTGELFF. The DNA for the CDR3 is TGTGCCAGTAGACAGGGCCCGAACACCGGGGAGCTGTTTTTT.

The chain combines TRBV7-9 with TRBJ1-1; D unclear. Looked up from germline, CDR1 is SEHNR and CDR2 is FQNEAQ (reference sequence). The CDR3 has 15 amino acids. Trimming cost V 2 bases and J 0 bases, with 10 bases left between them. The CDR3 DNA follows: TGTGCCAGCAGCTTATATCAGGCCTTGAACACTGAAGCTTTCTTT. Its translation is CASSLYQALNTEAFF. Using reference TRBV7-9 and TRBJ1-1 for the parts outside the CDR3, the full variable domain is DTGVSQNPRHKITKRGQNVTFRCDPISEHNRLYWYRQTLGQGPEFLTYFQNEAQLEKSRLLSDRFSAERPKGSFSTLEIQRTEQGDSAMYLCASSLYQALNTEAFFGQGTRLTVV.

This chain links TRBV7-2 with TRBJ1-1; unclear D gene. V was cut by 5 bases and J by 2 bases, with 15 bases left in between. This CDR3 is 15 amino acids long. CDR1 is SGHTA and CDR2 is FQGNSA in the germline V gene. The DNA for the CDR3 is TGTGCCAGCAGCCCCGGGGTCAGGTTCAACACTGAAGCTTTCTTT. It is translated as CASSPGVRFNTEAFF.

The chain links TRBV19 to TRBJ1-1; 9 bases align to TRBD1. CDR3 length: 12 amino acids. The trim removed 4 bases at V and 10 bases at J, leaving 4 bases unmatched. In germline, CDR1 is LNHDA, CDR2 SQIVND (reference sequence). This chain's CDR3 is CASSRGQGTAFF. The CDR3 DNA reads TGTGCCAGTAGTAGGGGACAGGGAACAGCTTTCTTT. Supplemented by reference TRBV19 and TRBJ1-1, the full variable domain reads DGGITQSPKYLFRKEGQNVTLSCEQNLNHDAMYWYRQDPGQGLRLIYYSQIVNDFQKGDIAEGYSVSREKKESFPLTVTSAQKNPTAFYLCASSRGQGTAFFGQGTRLTVV.

Worth noting for this clone: The same CDR3 can be traced to other DNA sequences in this sample. This sequence joins TRBV18 and TRBJ2-1; TRBD2 matches at 9 bases. This CDR3 has 18 residues. Germline lookup yields CDR1 KGHSH and CDR2 LQKENI. Unmatched junction bases numbered 13, after V lost 2 bases and J lost 5 bases. DNA of the CDR3: TGTGCCAGCTCACCATCGAATTTTCGACTAGCGGTCCACAATGAGCAGTTCTTC. Translating gives CASSPSNFRLAVHNEQFF.

This clone showed up just a few times. The chain joins TRBV11-1 to TRBJ2-5, with D possibly being TRBD2 (6 bases). With 2 bases removed from V and 4 bases from J, the gap between germline ends came to 11 bases. This CDR3 comprises 14 residues. The germline gives CDR1 SGHAT, CDR2 FQDESV (reference sequence). CDR3 DNA: TGTGCCAGCAGCTTATCCGGGAGTGTAGAGACCCAGTACTTC. Protein product: CASSLSGSVETQYF.

This clone was recorded once. One end of the junction varies from germline; a read error may be responsible. The chain is built from TRBV7-7 and TRBJ2-1; 9 nucleotides line up with TRBD2. The CDR3 extends over 16 amino acids. Germline CDR1 reads SSHAT; CDR2 reads FNYEAQ (reference sequence). The CDR3 here is CASSPLRVAGAGEQFF. In DNA, the CDR3 is TGTGCTAGCAGCCCACTTAGAGTAGCGGGAGCGGGTGAGCAGTTCTTC.

The chain uses TRBV28 and TRBJ1-3; D is perhaps TRBD1 (5 bases). The CDR3 covers 15 residues. V was shortened by 4 bases and J by 3 bases, with 13 bases between the two germline ends. The germline V gene has CDR1 MDHEN and CDR2 SYDVKM. The chain's CDR3 is CASSSHKGLGNTIYF. The CDR3, as DNA: TGTGCCAGCAGTTCTCATAAGGGGCTTGGAAACACCATATATTTT.

The rearrangement links TRBV28 to TRBJ2-5; 16 nucleotides align to TRBD2. The CDR3 totals 20 residues. Germline-derived CDR1 and CDR2 are MDHEN and SYDVKM. V was pared by 5 bases and J by 4 bases, with 16 bases of the junction left unmatched. The CDR3 protein is CASSPYAGGTSGRAGETQYF. CDR3 bases: TGTGCCAGCAGTCCCTATGCGGGGGGGACTAGCGGGAGGGCCGGAGAGACCCAGTACTTC.

The chain is built from TRBV11-2 and TRBJ2-7; D remains unclear. Per the germline V gene, CDR1 is SGHAT and CDR2 is FQNNGV. V was cut by 3 bases and J by 3 bases, with 3 bases left in between. The CDR3 runs 11 residues. Here the CDR3 DNA reads TGTGCCAGCAGCTTGCACTACGAGCAGTACTTC. Translated, it gives CASSLHYEQYF.

The chain uses TRBV7-2 and TRBJ1-2, with D possibly TRBD1 on 5 matching bases. Trimming took 2 bases from V and 8 from J, leaving 9 bases between them. Germline assignment: CDR1 SGHTA and CDR2 FQGNSA. The CDR3 covers 12 residues. The CDR3 spells CASSLRGLGYTF. The CDR3 region has the DNA TGTGCCAGCAGCTTAAGGGGCTTGGGCTACACCTTC.

The chain is built from TRBV4-1 and TRBJ2-7; 10 nucleotides align to TRBD1. With V trimmed by 3 bases and J by 4 bases, 6 bases remained unmatched. CDR1 MGHRA and CDR2 YSYEKL come from the germline V gene. This CDR3 region has 15 residues. In DNA, the CDR3 is TGCGCCAGCAGCCACCCCGGGACAGGGGCTTACGAGCAGTACTTC. Protein product: CASSHPGTGAYEQYF.

CDR3 sequence: CASSGGLAGVETQYF. The DNA for the CDR3 is TGCGCCAGCAGCGGGGGACTAGCGGGAGTAGAGACCCAGTACTTC. The chain couples TRBV5-1 to TRBJ2-5, with 14 bases aligning to TRBD2. Germline V gives CDR1 SGHRS, CDR2 YFSETQ. CDR3 length equals 15 residues. The V and J ends lost 4 bases and 4 bases, in that order; junction bases with no gene match: 3.

The chain uses TRBV7-9 and TRBJ2-3, with 7 bases identical to TRBD2. Unmatched junction bases numbered 11, after V lost 2 bases and J lost 6 bases. Germline loops: CDR1 SEHNR, CDR2 FQNEAQ (reference sequence). CDR3 length: 16 amino acids. The CDR3 spells CASSLISGLGRDTQYF. The CDR3 region has the DNA TGTGCCAGCAGCTTAATTAGCGGGCTGGGCCGGGATACGCAGTATTTT.

The V and J genes are TRBV18 and TRBJ2-1; the match to TRBD1 covers 8 bases. V lost 3 bases to trimming and J lost 3 bases; unmatched junction nucleotides: 7. Germline lookup yields CDR1 KGHSH and CDR2 LQKENI. The CDR3 totals 16 residues. The CDR3 protein is CASSPQTGEYYNEQFF. In nucleotides, the CDR3 is TGTGCCAGCTCACCGCAGACAGGGGAGTACTACAATGAGCAGTTCTTC.

This rearrangement joins TRBV5-5 to TRBJ2-7; D is ambiguous. The CDR3 length is 12 residues. The germline CDR1 and CDR2 sequences are SGHKS and YYEKEE (reference sequence). Trimming pared 0 bases from V and 3 bases from J, leaving 4 bases between. The CDR3 DNA reads as TGTGCCAGCAGCTTGGAGCTCTACGAGCAGTACTTC. Translated: CASSLELYEQYF.

This chain connects TRBV25-1 to TRBJ2-5; perhaps TRBD2 as D (5 bases). The CDR3 consists of 15 residues. Germline V CDR1 and CDR2: MGHDK, SYGVNS. Deletions cut 5 bases from V and 1 base from J, with 14 bases between. CDR3: CASSSPQRGQETQYF. CDR3 DNA sequence: TGTGCCAGCAGTTCCCCCCAACGGGGCCAAGAGACCCAGTACTTC.

The chain recombines TRBV7-9 with TRBJ1-5; no clear D gene. Germline V gives CDR1 SEHNR, CDR2 FQNEAQ (reference sequence). Trimming took 1 base from V and 5 from J, leaving 6 bases between them. This CDR3 has 13 amino acids. CDR3 DNA sequence: TGTGCCAGCAGCTTAGGACCCGATCAGCCCCAGCATTTT. It is translated as CASSLGPDQPQHF.